The 26 T cell receptor beta chains below were found in one sample sequenced in a study of blood T cell repertoires in COVID-19. TCRdb keeps only in-frame clones here, not all; method: immunoSEQ multiplex PCR. Altogether approximately 72,000 clones are present, 84% being singletons, with the ten largest covering 7.5% to 9%. What was sequenced was peripheral blood. Receptors originate from a man in his fifties or sixties with active COVID-19.

V usage is TRBV6-2 or TRBV6-3 and J usage is TRBJ2-7, with D perhaps matching TRBD1 (5 bases). Trimming shortened V by 4 bases and J by 2 bases, and 12 bases separated the two germline ends. CDR3 length: 14 residues. Germline CDR1 MNHEY, CDR2 SVGEGT. The CDR3 protein is CASSSTGNPYEQYF. The CDR3 bases are TGTGCCAGCAGTTCAACAGGAAACCCCTACGAGCAGTACTTC.

CDR3 coding DNA: TGTGCCAGCAACGGTATAGGACAGCGGTCCTATGGCTACACCTTC. This sequence encodes CASNGIGQRSYGYTF. This chain joins TRBV6-5 and TRBJ1-2, with D possibly matching TRBD1 (6 bases). CDR3 size: 15 residues. V was trimmed by 7 bases and J by 4 bases, leaving 19 bases between them. The germline V gene has CDR1 MNHEY and CDR2 SVGAGI.

The rearrangement joins TRBV18 to TRBJ2-7, with TRBD2 matching 7 bases. Germline CDR1 is KGHSH and CDR2 is LQKENI. Trimming removed 3 bases from V and 6 bases from J; junction bases left unmatched: 2. The CDR3 loop spans 12 amino acids. CDR3 sequence reads: CASSPPGGEQYF. CDR3 DNA: TGTGCCAGCTCACCCCCGGGGGGCGAGCAGTACTTC. Combining the CDR3 with reference TRBV18 and TRBJ2-7 gives the whole variable domain NAGVMQNPRHLVRRRGQEARLRCSPMKGHSHVYWYRQLPEEGLKFMVYLQKENIIDESGMPKERFSAEFPKEGPSILRIQQVVRGDSAAYFCASSPPGGEQYFGPGTRLTVT.

This clone was counted a few times. The chain carries TRBV6-2 or TRBV6-3 and TRBJ2-1; 10 bases align to TRBD1. From germline, CDR1 is MNHEY and CDR2 SVGEGT. After removal of 3 bases from V and 3 bases from J, the junction contained 8 bases not matched to a gene. This CDR3 is 17 amino acids long. The CDR3 coding sequence is TGTGCCAGCAGTTATTCTCCGACAGGGGGCATCTACAATGAGCAGTTCTTC. Translation: CASSYSPTGGIYNEQFF.

This CDR3 reads CASSFQIYEQYF. Written as DNA, the CDR3 is TGTGCCAGCAGTTTTCAGATTTACGAGCAGTACTTC. The V gene is TRBV12-3 or TRBV12-4, the J gene TRBJ2-7; no firm D call. V lost 3 bases to trimming and J lost 4 bases, with 7 bases between them. This CDR3 has 12 residues.

The rearrangement uses TRBV12-3 or TRBV12-4 and TRBJ1-2, with D perhaps TRBD1 (5 bases). Trimming stripped 3 bases from V and 6 bases from J, with 11 bases between. CDR3 length: 13 residues. The CDR3 loop is CASSLGPGNGYTF. The CDR3 nucleotides are TGTGCCAGCAGTTTGGGGCCAGGGAATGGCTACACCTTC.

V usage is TRBV19 and J usage is TRBJ2-3, with a weak D call TRBD1 (6 bases). Trimming left V 6 bases short and J 2 bases short, with 12 bases between. This CDR3 region has 14 residues. From germline, CDR1 is LNHDA and CDR2 SQIVND (reference sequence). In DNA form, the CDR3 reads TGTGCCAGTAGGCGGACAGACCCCACAGATACGCAGTATTTT. Protein sequence: CASRRTDPTDTQYF.

The chain couples TRBV29-1 to TRBJ2-1; 12 nucleotides line up with TRBD1. The CDR3 consists of 13 residues. Germline values: CDR1 SQVTM, CDR2 ANQGSEA. V lost 7 bases to trimming and J lost 8 bases; unmatched junction nucleotides: 6. The CDR3 spells CSAGTGGEDEQFF. The CDR3 coding sequence is TGCAGCGCTGGGACAGGGGGCGAGGATGAGCAGTTCTTC.

This chain joins TRBV30 and TRBJ1-4; a weak D match, TRBD1 (5 bases). Germline lookup yields CDR1 GTSNPN and CDR2 SVGIG (reference sequence). This CDR3 contains 14 residues. V gave up 3 bases and J gave up 10 bases, with 18 bases separating them. The CDR3 sequence is CAWRNRDFDRKLFF. CDR3 DNA: TGTGCCTGGAGGAACCGGGACTTCGACCGAAAACTGTTTTTT.

In this sample, this clone turned up a few times. The V and J genes are TRBV5-1 and TRBJ1-4, with 9 bases that match TRBD1. CDR3 length equals 13 residues. V was pared by 9 bases and J by 7 bases, with 7 bases of the junction left unmatched. CDR1 and CDR2 (germline): SGHRS, YFSETQ. The CDR3 loop is CATRTGVGEKLFF. The CDR3 nucleotides are TGCGCCACCCGGACAGGGGTAGGTGAAAAACTGTTTTTT.

This chain connects TRBV2 to TRBJ2-7, with a possible D match to TRBD1 (6 bases). The CDR3 is 14 amino acids. Germline CDR1 reads SNHLY; CDR2 reads FYNNEI. V was shortened by 0 bases and J by 5 bases, with 11 bases between the two germline ends. CDR3 DNA: TGTGCCAGCAGTGAAGCCACCGAGGGGGACGAGCAGTACTTC. Translation: CASSEATEGDEQYF.

The J gene is TRBJ2-3, the V gene TRBV24-1; TRBD2 agrees at 7 bases. CDR1 and CDR2 (germline): KGHDR, SFDVKD. This CDR3 has 15 residues. Trimming at V came to 2 bases and at J to 4 bases, leaving 5 bases not matched to a gene. This CDR3 reads CATSDSGGFADTQYF. The CDR3 nucleotides are TGTGCCACCAGTGATTCGGGGGGTTTCGCAGATACGCAGTATTTT.

The chain employs TRBV5-4 and TRBJ2-2; 11 nucleotides align to TRBD2. Germline V gives CDR1 SGHNT, CDR2 YYREEE (reference sequence). The V segment lost 5 bases and the J segment 3 bases; nucleotides outside the gene matches: 6. This CDR3 has 16 amino acids. The CDR3 coding sequence is TGTGCCAGCAGTTCCGGGACTAGCGGCCACACCGGGGAGCTGTTTTTT. Its protein product is CASSSGTSGHTGELFF.

The rearrangement uses TRBV6-2 or TRBV6-3 and TRBJ2-5; D might be TRBD1 (5 bases). V was pared by 5 bases and J by 4 bases, with 11 bases between. CDR3 size: 13 residues. CDR1 and CDR2 from the germline V gene are MNHEY and SVGEGT. Written as DNA, the CDR3 is TGTGCCAGCAGTACCACAGGAGCAGAGACCCAGTACTTC. Residues: CASSTTGAETQYF.

The chain is built from TRBV6-5 and TRBJ1-4; weak D call: TRBD1 (5 bases). The length of the CDR3 is 11 residues. Trimming stripped 6 bases from V and 11 bases from J, with 10 bases between. Germline values: CDR1 MNHEY, CDR2 SVGAGI. CDR3 residues: CASRGGDKLFF. As DNA, the CDR3 is TGTGCCAGCAGGGGCGGGGACAAACTGTTTTTT.

The gene calls are TRBV3-1 (or the pseudogene TRBV3-2) and TRBJ1-2; 11 bases fit TRBD1. With 5 bases clipped from V and 5 bases from J, the junction kept 4 bases outside the gene matches. Germline V lookup: CDR1 LGHDT, CDR2 YNNKEL (reference sequence). The CDR3 covers 14 residues. The CDR3 sequence: CASSGQGAQYGYTF. In DNA, the CDR3 is TGTGCCAGCAGCGGACAGGGGGCCCAGTATGGCTACACCTTC.

The chain couples TRBV7-2 to TRBJ2-2; the match to TRBD2 covers 9 bases. Germline V CDR1 and CDR2: SGHTA, FQGNSA. CDR3 length equals 16 residues. V trimming: 3 bases; J trimming: 7 bases; junction bases outside the gene matches: 9. CDR3 amino acids: CASSFGRGGADGELFF. In DNA form, the CDR3 reads TGTGCCAGCAGCTTCGGCCGCGGGGGGGCCGACGGGGAGCTGTTTTTT.

As for this clone: Other DNA sequences in this specimen translate into the identical CDR3. This rearrangement joins TRBV18 to TRBJ2-7; a possible D gene is TRBD2 (5 bases). Per the germline V gene, CDR1 is KGHSH and CDR2 is LQKENI. The CDR3 spans 13 residues. The V end was cut by 3 bases, the J end by 3 bases, with 9 bases between. CDR3 residues: CASSPSGNYEQYF. The CDR3 DNA sequence: TGTGCCAGCTCACCCTCGGGGAACTACGAGCAGTACTTC.

The V call is TRBV2, the J call TRBJ2-7; 8 bases are shared with TRBD1. This CDR3 has 15 residues. Germline V gives CDR1 SNHLY, CDR2 FYNNEI. Trimming removed 1 base from V and 3 bases from J; junction bases left unmatched: 5. CDR3 DNA: TGTGCCAGCAGTGAAGGGGGGACAGGCCTCTACGAGCAGTACTTC. As protein: CASSEGGTGLYEQYF.

The rearrangement joins TRBV9 to TRBJ2-7; 7 bases fit TRBD1. The germline CDR1 and CDR2 sequences are SGDLS and YYNGEE. CDR3 length equals 15 residues. Trimming cost V 2 bases and J 5 bases; bases outside gene matches: 10. The CDR3 protein is CASSVLTGSNHEQYF. The DNA for the CDR3 is TGTGCCAGCAGCGTGCTGACAGGGTCTAACCACGAGCAGTACTTC.

This chain joins TRBV7-6 and TRBJ2-7; a weak D match, TRBD1 (7 bases). The CDR3 spans 13 residues. CDR1 and CDR2 (germline): SGHVS, FNYEAQ. V dropped 4 bases and J dropped 6 bases, with 13 bases sitting between them. This CDR3 reads CASSSAQGGEQYF. CDR3 sequence (DNA): TGTGCCAGCAGCTCCGCCCAGGGGGGCGAGCAGTACTTC. The variable domain in full, with the rest retrieved from reference TRBV7-6 and TRBJ2-7, is GAGVSQSPRYKVTKRGQDVALRCDPISGHVSLYWYRQALGQGPEFLTYFNYEAQQDKSGLPNDRFSAERPEGSISTLTIQRTEQRDSAMYRCASSSAQGGEQYFGPGTRLTVT.

Regarding this clone: Other DNA sequences of this sample code for an identical CDR3. V is TRBV5-4 and J is TRBJ2-1; TRBD2 matches at 8 bases. There are 15 residues in the CDR3. From germline, CDR1 is SGHNT and CDR2 YYREEE (reference sequence). V dropped 2 bases and J dropped 4; count of bases not matched to a gene: 5. CDR3 region: CASSFSGGAYNEQFF. CDR3 sequence (DNA): TGTGCCAGCAGCTTTTCCGGGGGGGCGTACAATGAGCAGTTCTTC.

The chain couples TRBV18 to TRBJ1-1, with unresolved D. This CDR3 is built from 13 residues. V lost 5 bases, J lost 3 bases, and 10 bases lay in between. Per the germline V gene, CDR1 is KGHSH and CDR2 is LQKENI. CDR3 in amino acids: CASSEQEDTEAFF. The DNA for the CDR3 is TGTGCCAGCTCAGAGCAGGAGGACACTGAAGCTTTCTTT.

This clone was counted a few times. The chain employs TRBV29-1 and TRBJ1-5; D is undetermined. In germline, CDR1 is SQVTM, CDR2 ANQGSEA. The CDR3 sequence is 13 residues long. The V gene lost 4 bases and the J gene lost 6 bases, with 13 bases spanning the gap. CDR3 region: CSVGETKGQPQHF. In DNA form, the CDR3 reads TGCAGCGTTGGGGAGACAAAGGGTCAGCCCCAGCATTTT.

The gene calls are TRBV5-5 and TRBJ1-5, with D perhaps TRBD1 (5 bases). The V gene lost 0 bases and the J gene lost 7 bases, with 8 bases spanning the gap. The V gene's germline CDR1 is SGHKS and CDR2 YYEKEE (reference sequence). The CDR3 sequence is 13 residues long. The CDR3: CASSLGGSQPQHF. CDR3 DNA: TGTGCCAGCAGCTTGGGGGGCAGCCAGCCCCAGCATTTT.

The chain has TRBV3-1 (or the pseudogene TRBV3-2) and TRBJ2-5; 10 nucleotides align to TRBD2. CDR1 LGHDT and CDR2 YNNKEL come from the germline V gene (reference sequence). The CDR3 is made up of 13 amino acids. V trimming: 10 bases; J trimming: 5 bases; junction bases outside the gene matches: 7. The CDR3: CATERGGLETQYF. In DNA, the CDR3 is TGTGCCACCGAGCGGGGGGGGCTGGAGACCCAGTACTTC.